The clone carrying this T cell receptor (beta chain) was seen at least ten times. This table comes from immunoSEQ multiplex PCR, and its TCRdb copy is limited to in-frame clones, with some not included. This table has 180,000 or so clones, 80% appearing once. With 5 bases clipped from V and 1 base from J, the junction kept 4 bases outside the gene matches. The CDR3 is made up of 14 amino acids. Germline assignment: CDR1 SGHVS and CDR2 FQNEAQ. This entry is derived from a study of blood T cell repertoires in COVID-19. Overall study: Nucleic acid was either cDNA or gDNA, and it came from T cells, B-cell-depleted T cells, or PBMCs.

This sequence joins TRBV7-8 and TRBJ1-2; 7 bases align to TRBD1. This TCR was sampled from a man aged 55 to 70 who had been exposed to COVID-19. Sequencing was performed on PBMCs or T cells enriched from blood (not recorded which). CDR3 amino acids: CASSPGTVNYGYTF. The CDR3 DNA sequence: TGTGCCAGCAGCCCCGGGACAGTTAACTATGGCTACACCTTC.